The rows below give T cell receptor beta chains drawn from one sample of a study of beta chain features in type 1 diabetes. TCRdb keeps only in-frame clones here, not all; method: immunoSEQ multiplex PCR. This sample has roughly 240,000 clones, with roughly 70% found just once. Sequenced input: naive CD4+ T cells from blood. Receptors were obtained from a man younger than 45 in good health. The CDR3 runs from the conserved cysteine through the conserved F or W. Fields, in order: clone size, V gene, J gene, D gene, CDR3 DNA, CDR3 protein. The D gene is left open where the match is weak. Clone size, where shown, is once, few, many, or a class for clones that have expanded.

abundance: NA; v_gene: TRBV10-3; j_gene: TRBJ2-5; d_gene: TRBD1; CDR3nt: TGTGCCATCAGCCGACAGGGTGGAGAGACCCAGTACTTC; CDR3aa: CAISRQGGETQYF
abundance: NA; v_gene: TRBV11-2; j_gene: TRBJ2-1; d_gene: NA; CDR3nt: TGTGCCAGCAGGGACCTAAAGCTGAACAATGAGCAGTTCTTC; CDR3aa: CASRDLKLNNEQFF
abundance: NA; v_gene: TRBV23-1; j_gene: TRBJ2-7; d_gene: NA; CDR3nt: TGCGCCAGCAGTCCACCCTGGCCTCGGAGCTCGGGGGCCAGGGAGCAGTACTTC; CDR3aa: CASSPPWPRSSGAREQYF
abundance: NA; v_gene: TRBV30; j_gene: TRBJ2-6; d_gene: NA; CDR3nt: TGTGCCTGGAGGGTACGGGAATCCCTCGGGGCCAACGTCCTGACTTTC; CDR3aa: CAWRVRESLGANVLTF
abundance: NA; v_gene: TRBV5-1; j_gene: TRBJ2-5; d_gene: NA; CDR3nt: TGCGCCTCATGCTCTCTGCCGAGTATGTTGGAAGAGACCCAGTACTTC; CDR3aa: CASCSLPSMLEETQYF
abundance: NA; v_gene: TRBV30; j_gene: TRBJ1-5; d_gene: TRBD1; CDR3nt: TGTGCCTGGAGCCAGGACAGGGGGCTAGGACGTAGCAATCAGCCCCAGCATTTT; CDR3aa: CAWSQDRGLGRSNQPQHF
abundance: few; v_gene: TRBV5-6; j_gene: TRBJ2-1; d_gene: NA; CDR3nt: TGTGCCAGCAGCTTCGATCCCTCCTACAATGAGCAGTTCTTC; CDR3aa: CASSFDPSYNEQFF
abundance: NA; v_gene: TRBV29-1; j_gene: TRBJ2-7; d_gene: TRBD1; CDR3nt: TGCAGCGTACAATGGGACAGGGGGCCCTACGAGCAGTACTTC; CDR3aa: CSVQWDRGPYEQYF
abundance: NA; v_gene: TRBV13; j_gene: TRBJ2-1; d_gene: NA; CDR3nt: TGTGCCAGCAGAGTACAGGGTGAGCCCTACAATGAGCAGTTCTTC; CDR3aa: CASRVQGEPYNEQFF
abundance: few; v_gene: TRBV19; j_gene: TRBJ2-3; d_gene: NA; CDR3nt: TGTGCCAGTAGTATAACAGATACGCAGTATTTT; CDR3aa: CASSITDTQYF
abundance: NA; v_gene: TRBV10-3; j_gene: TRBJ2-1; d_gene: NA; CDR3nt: TGTGCCACACACAGGGCGAGTTACAATGAGCAGTTCTTC; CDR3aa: CATHRASYNEQFF
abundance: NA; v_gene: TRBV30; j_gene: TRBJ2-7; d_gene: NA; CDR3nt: TGTGCCTGGAGTGGTGGGTACGAGCAGTACTTC; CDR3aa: CAWSGGYEQYF
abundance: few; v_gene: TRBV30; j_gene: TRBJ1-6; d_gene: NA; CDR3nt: TGTGCCTGGAGCCCCGGGCCGGATAATTCACCCCTCCACTTT; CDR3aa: CAWSPGPDNSPLHF
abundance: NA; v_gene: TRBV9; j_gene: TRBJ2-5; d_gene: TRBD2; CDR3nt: TGTGCCAGCAGCGATCGAGGACTAGCGGACCAAGAGACCCAGTACTTC; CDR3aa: CASSDRGLADQETQYF
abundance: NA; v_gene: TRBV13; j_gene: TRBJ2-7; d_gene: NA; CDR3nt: TGTGCCAGCAGCTTAGGCAGGGGTAGCTCCTACGAGCAGTACTTC; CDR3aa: CASSLGRGSSYEQYF
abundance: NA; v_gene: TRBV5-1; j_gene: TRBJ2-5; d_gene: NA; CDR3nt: TGCGCCAGCAGCACTTTTCAAGAGACCCAGTACTTC; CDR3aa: CASSTFQETQYF
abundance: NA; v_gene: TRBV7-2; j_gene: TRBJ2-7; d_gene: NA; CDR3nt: TGTGCCAGCAGCTTATTCTACGAGCAGTACTTC; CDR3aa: CASSLFYEQYF
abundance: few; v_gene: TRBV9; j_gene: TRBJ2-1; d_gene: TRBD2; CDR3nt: TGTGCCAGCAGCCCTACTAGCGGTTTCTCCTACAATGAGCAGTTCTTC; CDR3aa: CASSPTSGFSYNEQFF
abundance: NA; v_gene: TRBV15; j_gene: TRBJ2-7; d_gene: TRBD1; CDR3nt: TGTGCCACCAGCAGAGGGGACAGGGGGCCCTACGAGCAGTACTTC; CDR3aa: CATSRGDRGPYEQYF
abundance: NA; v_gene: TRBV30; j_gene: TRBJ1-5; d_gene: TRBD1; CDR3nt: TGTGCCTGGAGTAAACAGGGGGTCCAGCCCCAGCATTTT; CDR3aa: CAWSKQGVQPQHF
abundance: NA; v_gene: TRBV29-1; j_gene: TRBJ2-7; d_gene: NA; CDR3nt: TGCAGCGTTGAATTCGGGGGACCGGGGTCCTACGAGCAGTACTTC; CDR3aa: CSVEFGGPGSYEQYF
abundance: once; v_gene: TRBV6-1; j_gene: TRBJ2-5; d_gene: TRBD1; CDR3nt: TGTGCCAGCAGTGAGTCAGGGGGTGGAGAGACCCAGTACTTC; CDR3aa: CASSESGGGETQYF
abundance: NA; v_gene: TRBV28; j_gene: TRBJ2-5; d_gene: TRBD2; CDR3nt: TGTGCCAGCACCGCCCTACCGGGACTACAAGAGACCCAGTACTTC; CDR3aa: CASTALPGLQETQYF
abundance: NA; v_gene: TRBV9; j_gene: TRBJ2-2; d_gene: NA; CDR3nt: TGTGCCAGCAGCCCCCACCTCCGGGACGGGAACACCGGGGAGCTGTTTTTT; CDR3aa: CASSPHLRDGNTGELFF
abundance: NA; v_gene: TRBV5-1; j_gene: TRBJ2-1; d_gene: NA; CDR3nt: TGCGCCAGCAGCTTGGTTGTAGGGAATGAGCAGTTCTTC; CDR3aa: CASSLVVGNEQFF
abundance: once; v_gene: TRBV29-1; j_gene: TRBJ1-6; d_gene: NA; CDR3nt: TGCAGCGCCGGGACCAGAGATTCACCCCTCCACTTT; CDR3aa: CSAGTRDSPLHF
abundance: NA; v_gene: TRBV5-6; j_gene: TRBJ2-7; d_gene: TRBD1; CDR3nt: TGTGCCAGCAGCTGGGGACAGGGTGGCTACGAGCAGTACTTC; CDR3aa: CASSWGQGGYEQYF
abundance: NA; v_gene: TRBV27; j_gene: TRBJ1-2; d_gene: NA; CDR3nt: TGTGCCAGCAGTCCTCCCGCAGGGAGGGAAACTGGCTACACCTTC; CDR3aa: CASSPPAGRETGYTF
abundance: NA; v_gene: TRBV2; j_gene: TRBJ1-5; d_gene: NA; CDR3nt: TGTGCCAGCACCAAGGGACCGGAACAGCCCCAGCATTTT; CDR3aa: CASTKGPEQPQHF
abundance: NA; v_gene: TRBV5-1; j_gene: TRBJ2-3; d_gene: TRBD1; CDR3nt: TGCGCCAGCAGCGCTGACAGGGCAACGCAGTATTTT; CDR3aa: CASSADRATQYF
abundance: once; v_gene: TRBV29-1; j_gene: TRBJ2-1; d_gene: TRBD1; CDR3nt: TGCAGCGCTGGAGGGACAGGGGGATCCTACAATGAGCAGTTCTTC; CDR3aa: CSAGGTGGSYNEQFF
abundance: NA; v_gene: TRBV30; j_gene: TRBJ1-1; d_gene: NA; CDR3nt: TGTGCCTTGAGTCGAAGTCGGGGCGCGTACACTGAAGCTTTCTTT; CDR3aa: CALSRSRGAYTEAFF
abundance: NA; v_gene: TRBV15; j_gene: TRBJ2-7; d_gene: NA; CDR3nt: TGTGCCACCAGCAGGGACAGAGTCTACGAGCAGTACTTC; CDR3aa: CATSRDRVYEQYF
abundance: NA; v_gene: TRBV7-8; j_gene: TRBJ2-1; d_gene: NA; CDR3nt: TGTGCCAGCAGCTTAGCGGGACACAATGAGCAGTTCTTC; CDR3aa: CASSLAGHNEQFF
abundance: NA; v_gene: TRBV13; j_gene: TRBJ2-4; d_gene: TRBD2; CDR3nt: TGTGCCAGCAGCCTCAAGCGGGAGGCAGCCAAAAACATTCAGTACTTC; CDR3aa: CASSLKREAAKNIQYF
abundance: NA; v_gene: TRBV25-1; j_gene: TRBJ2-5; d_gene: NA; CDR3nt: TGTGCGGGGGAGACCCCCCTCCGTCAAGAGACCCAGTACTTC; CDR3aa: CAGETPLRQETQYF
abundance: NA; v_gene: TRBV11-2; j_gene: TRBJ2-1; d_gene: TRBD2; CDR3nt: TGTGCCAGCAGCCCTAATACTAGCGGGAGCAAGATAGGGCAGTTCTTC; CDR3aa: CASSPNTSGSKIGQFF
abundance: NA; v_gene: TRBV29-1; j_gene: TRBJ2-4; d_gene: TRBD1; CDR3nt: TGCAGCGCGTACAGGGGGTACAGTGACATTCAGTACTTC; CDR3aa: CSAYRGYSDIQYF
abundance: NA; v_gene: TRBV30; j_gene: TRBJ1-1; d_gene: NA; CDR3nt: TGTGCCTGGAGCGTTGAAGGGGGCACTGAAGCTTTCTTT; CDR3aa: CAWSVEGGTEAFF
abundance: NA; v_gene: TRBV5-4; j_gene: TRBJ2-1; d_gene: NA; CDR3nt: TGTGCCAGCAGCTTGTTTTATACGCCAAGCAGTCTCTTC; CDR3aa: CASSLFYTPSSLF
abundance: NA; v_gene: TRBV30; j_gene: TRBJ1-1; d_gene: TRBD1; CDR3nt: TGTGCCTGGACCGGGGGGACAGGGAGAGGAACTGAAGCTTTCTTT; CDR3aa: CAWTGGTGRGTEAFF
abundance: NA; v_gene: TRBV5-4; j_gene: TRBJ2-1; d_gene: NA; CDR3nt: TGTGCCAGCTCCTGGGACGGGAATGAGCAGTTCTTC; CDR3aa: CASSWDGNEQFF
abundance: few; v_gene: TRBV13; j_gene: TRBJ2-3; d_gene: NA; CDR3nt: TGTGCCAGCAGCACCCGACTGGCACTCAATACGCAGTATTTT; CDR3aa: CASSTRLALNTQYF
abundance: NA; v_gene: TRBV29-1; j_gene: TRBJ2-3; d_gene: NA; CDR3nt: TGCAGCGTTAGGGGACTGATCACAGATACGCAGTATTTT; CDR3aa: CSVRGLITDTQYF
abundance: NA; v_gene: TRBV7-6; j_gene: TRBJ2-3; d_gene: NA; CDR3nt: TGTGCCAGCAGCACCTGGGGAGATACGCAGTATTTT; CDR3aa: CASSTWGDTQYF
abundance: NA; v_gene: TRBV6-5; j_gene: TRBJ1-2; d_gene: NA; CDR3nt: TGTGCCAGCTCCCCAACGACCGGCGGCTATGGCTACACCTTC; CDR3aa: CASSPTTGGYGYTF
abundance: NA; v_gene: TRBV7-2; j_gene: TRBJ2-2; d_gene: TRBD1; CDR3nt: TGTGCCAGCAGCCCGAGAGGACAGGGAAGCACCGGGGAGCTGTTTTTT; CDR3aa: CASSPRGQGSTGELFF
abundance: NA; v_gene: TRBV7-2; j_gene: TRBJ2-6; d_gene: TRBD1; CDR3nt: TGTGCCAGCAGCCACCTAGGGGGCCCAACTCTCTCTGGGGCCAACGTCCTGACTTTC; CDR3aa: CASSHLGGPTLSGANVLTF
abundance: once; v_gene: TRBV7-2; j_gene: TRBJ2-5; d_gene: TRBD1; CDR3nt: TGTGCCAGCAGCTCAGAACAGGGGCCTCGCTCCGGGGAGACCCAGTACTTC; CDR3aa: CASSSEQGPRSGETQYF
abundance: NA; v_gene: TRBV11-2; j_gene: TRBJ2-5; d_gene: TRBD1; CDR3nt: TGTGCCAGCAGAAAAGGACAGGGGGTATGGGAGACCCAGTACTTC; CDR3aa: CASRKGQGVWETQYF
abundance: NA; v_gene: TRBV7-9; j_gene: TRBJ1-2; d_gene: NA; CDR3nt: TGTGCCAGCAGCCCTACCTCGTCCTATGGCTACACCTTC; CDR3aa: CASSPTSSYGYTF
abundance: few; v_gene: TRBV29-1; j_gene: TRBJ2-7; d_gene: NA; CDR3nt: TGCAGCGTTGTGCTACCGAGCTCCTACGAGCAGTACTTC; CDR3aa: CSVVLPSSYEQYF
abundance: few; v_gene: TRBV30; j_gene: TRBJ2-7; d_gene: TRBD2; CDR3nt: TGTGCCTGGAGTGGAACTAGCGGGAGTTACTACGAGCAGTACTTC; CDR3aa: CAWSGTSGSYYEQYF
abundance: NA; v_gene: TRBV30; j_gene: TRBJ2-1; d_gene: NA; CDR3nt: TGTGCCTGGAGCGACGGTGGGGTTGAGCAGTTCTTC; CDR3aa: CAWSDGGVEQFF
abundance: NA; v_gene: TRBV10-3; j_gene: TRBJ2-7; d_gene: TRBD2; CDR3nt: TGTGCCATCAGTGAGTCGGGGAGGGCCTACGAGCAGTACTTC; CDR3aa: CAISESGRAYEQYF
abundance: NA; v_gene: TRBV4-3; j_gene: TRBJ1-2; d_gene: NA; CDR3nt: TGCGCCAGCAGCCGAGAGAAGGGAAACTATGGCTACACCTTC; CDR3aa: CASSREKGNYGYTF
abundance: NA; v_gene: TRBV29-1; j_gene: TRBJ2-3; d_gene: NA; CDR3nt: TGCAGCGTTCTCCGGGACTTCACAGATACGCAGTATTTT; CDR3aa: CSVLRDFTDTQYF
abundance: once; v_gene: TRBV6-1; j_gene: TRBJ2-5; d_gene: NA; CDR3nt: TGTGCCAGCAGCAAAGTCCGTCAGGGACAAGAGACCCAGTACTTC; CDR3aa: CASSKVRQGQETQYF
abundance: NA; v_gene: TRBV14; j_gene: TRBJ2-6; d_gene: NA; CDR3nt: TGTGCCAGCAGCCAGGCACACAGGGCCCCTGGGGCCAACGTCCTGACTTTC; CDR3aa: CASSQAHRAPGANVLTF
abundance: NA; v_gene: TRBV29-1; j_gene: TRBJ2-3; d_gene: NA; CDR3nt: TGCAGCGTTTACGGGACTCTCAGCACAGATACGCAGTATTTT; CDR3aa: CSVYGTLSTDTQYF